The rows below give T cell receptor beta chains drawn from one sample of a study of technical replicates of blood from a handful of donors. Some clones are missing from TCRdb's copy, which holds only in-frame ones; the method was immunoSEQ multiplex PCR. The sample comprises 65,000 to 85,000 clones, approximately 91% of which are singletons, and approximately 0.4% rests with the top ten. Sequencing was carried out using T cells isolated from PBMCs. The origin of the receptors is a human donor in good health. CDR3s leave out the opening cysteine and the closing phenylalanine or tryptophan.

TRBJ2-7,TRBV9,ASSLGGTSGSYEQY
TRBJ2-7,TRBV21-1,ASSKGRWDGSVEQY
TRBJ1-1,TRBV11-3,ASARLRNTEAF
TRBJ1-4,TRBV6-5,ASSYYQGSNEKLF
TRBJ1-1,TRBV29-1,SVRRGMNTEAF
TRBJ2-1,TRBV4-3,ASSQDYPRDTYNEQF
TRBJ1-1,TRBV7-3,ASSLIRRLNTEAF
TRBJ1-1,TRBV9,ASSPLGDMNTEAF
TRBJ2-3,TRBV5-1,ASSSPGLSTDTQY
TRBJ2-2,TRBV2,ASSEGVTGELF
TRBJ2-7,TRBV19,ASSPESGFFYEQY
TRBJ2-1,TRBV9,ASSIQGVSGDEQF
TRBJ2-5,TRBV14,ASSLAGGETQY
TRBJ1-2,TRBV11-2,ASRPQGEYGYT